This TCR beta chain was recovered during a study of cytomegalovirus exposure and HLA in healthy donors. Both 60 Vbeta primers and 13 Jbeta primers went into the PCR. The data were produced by immunoSEQ multiplex PCR, yet TCRdb's version contains in-frame clones alone and is incomplete. Altogether about 130,000 clones are present, more than 75% being singletons, with the ten largest covering approximately 2%. The germline V and J ends were trimmed by 1 base and 6 bases, with 7 bases remaining between them. The germline gives CDR1 KGHSH, CDR2 LQKENI. This CDR3 has 12 residues. Study findings and constraints: Specificity of a few CMV-associated chains for CMV antigens was verified in vitro. Beyond CMV serostatus, there was no information to go on about immune exposure. Cytomegalovirus status was reportedly diagnosed by the classifier with high specificity and sensitivity.

For this clone: The antigen remains unidentified.

The receptor's source is a man aged 25 to 45 in good health and CMV-seronegative. Sequencing was performed on PBMCs. The chain carries TRBV18 and TRBJ2-7; the D is unclear. CDR3 in DNA: TGTGCCAGCTCACCACGTGGCTCCGAGCAGTACTTC. Its protein product is CASSPRGSEQYF.